The clone carrying this T cell receptor (beta chain) was picked up one time. The antigen remains unidentified. The CDR3 contains 16 residues. The V gene's germline CDR1 is MNHEY and CDR2 SVGAGI. With V trimmed by 4 bases and J by 1 base, 2 bases remained unmatched. The method was immunoSEQ multiplex PCR; TCRdb's version includes in-frame clones alone and lacks a portion of them. The table has fewer than 30,000 clones, roughly three quarters seen once. Cycle 7 day 1, cycle 4 day 1, and baseline were the timepoints at which blood was sampled. The data derive from a study of OX40 agonist ivuxolimab in advanced cancers. The study's findings and limits: Some nonresponders also had low normalized T-cell clonal expansion.

The J gene is TRBJ2-2, the V gene TRBV6-5; 11 nucleotides line up with TRBD2. The sequencing used CD4+ or CD8+ T cells sorted from blood, collected in a trial of the OX40 agonist ivuxolimab. This clonotype was sampled from an adult with an advanced solid tumor such as melanoma, head and neck, liver or kidney cancer. CDR3 loop: CASSFSGGVNTGELFF. CDR3 DNA sequence: TGTGCCAGCAGTTTTAGCGGGGGGGTGAACACCGGGGAGCTGTTTTTT.